Sequencing of this TCR beta chain was carried out in a study of T cells in Graves' hyperthyroidism and ophthalmopathy. For the study at large: Any treatment followed the collection of peripheral blood at initial diagnosis. General study results and limits: In blood, most of the thyroid clonotypes expanded above 0.001 were also present. A model using 13 V-J features told ophthalmopathy apart from stable hyperthyroidism.

There were TCR beta CDR3 regions amplified from RNA transcripts. Initially, a first-round RT-PCR of the TCR CDR3 employed the HTBI primer set. TCRdb analysed the multiplex PCR reads with MiXCR anew, one entry per CDR3 protein. The profile covers roughly 720,000 distinct CDR3 sequences, with about 18% appearing a single time and roughly a sixth taken by the ten largest. In germline, CDR1 is MDHEN, CDR2 SYDVKM. There are 11 residues in the CDR3. This clonotype was recorded a few times. Antigen: not known. Patients showing uncontrolled infection, other autoimmune disease, pregnancy or lactation were ineligible.

Sample: blood. The receptor was derived from a man aged 50 to 60 with Graves' hyperthyroidism. The chain combines TRBV28 with TRBJ1-1, with D unresolved. CDR3 nucleotides: TGTGTGACGGTGTGGGACACTGAAGCTTTCTTT. It codes for CVTVWDTEAFF.